The 15 T cell receptor beta chains presented below share a single source sample, sequenced in a study of control samples from healthy donors and cancer patients. Sequencing used immunoSEQ multiplex PCR; TCRdb keeps in-frame clones, though not all of them. The profile covers around 120,000 clones, with around 87% appearing a single time and approximately 2.9% taken by the ten largest. The sample consisted of blood. Source of these receptors: a man in his 60s in good health.

The chain has TRBV5-1 and TRBJ1-1; 10 bases line up with TRBD1. The germline CDR1 and CDR2 sequences are SGHRS and YFSETQ. The CDR3 contains 15 residues. V shed 3 bases, J shed 3 bases, and the junction held 5 bases outside the gene matches. This CDR3 reads CASSSSDRGDTEAFF. Here the CDR3 DNA reads TGCGCCAGCAGCTCCTCGGACAGGGGGGACACTGAAGCTTTCTTT.

V gene TRBV5-1 combines with J gene TRBJ1-1, with TRBD1 matching 7 bases. V gave up 4 bases and J gave up 0 bases; unmatched junction bases: 9. Germline V lookup: CDR1 SGHRS, CDR2 YFSETQ. The CDR3 is 16 amino acids. The CDR3 loop reads CASSPESGTVNTEAFF. As DNA, the CDR3 is TGCGCCAGCAGCCCAGAATCCGGGACAGTGAACACTGAAGCTTTCTTT.

The V gene is TRBV19, the J gene TRBJ2-1, with D perhaps given as TRBD1 or TRBD2 (5 bases each). V was cut by 5 bases and J by 4 bases, with 6 bases left in between. This CDR3 contains 12 residues. Germline CDR1 is LNHDA and CDR2 is SQIVND (reference sequence). The CDR3: CASSEGYNEQFF. The CDR3 bases are TGTGCCAGTAGTGAGGGGTACAATGAGCAGTTCTTC. The complete variable domain, with remaining parts taken from reference TRBV19 and TRBJ2-1, reads DGGITQSPKYLFRKEGQNVTLSCEQNLNHDAMYWYRQDPGQGLRLIYYSQIVNDFQKGDIAEGYSVSREKKESFPLTVTSAQKNPTAFYLCASSEGYNEQFFGPGTRLTVL.

The rearrangement joins TRBV5-4 to TRBJ1-2; D is perhaps TRBD1 (5 bases). The CDR3 sequence is 13 residues long. Trimming removed 0 bases at V and 4 bases at J, with 7 bases between. Looked up from germline, CDR1 is SGHNT and CDR2 is YYREEE (reference sequence). The CDR3 DNA reads as TGTGCCAGCAGCTTGGAGGGGAGCTATGGCTACACCTTC. As protein: CASSLEGSYGYTF.

The chain combines TRBV4-3 with TRBJ2-3; 9 positions match TRBD2. CDR1 is LGHNA and CDR2 is YSLEER in the germline V gene. This CDR3 is 17 amino acids long. Unmatched junction bases numbered 9, after V lost 0 bases and J lost 5 bases. CDR3 nucleotides: TGCGCCAGCAGCCAAGACAGGGCGGGGGGGGCGAGAGATACGCAGTATTTT. It yields the protein CASSQDRAGGARDTQYF.

The chain combines TRBV28 with TRBJ2-3; TRBD2 is a possible D gene (5 bases). Germline V gene lookup returns CDR1 MDHEN and CDR2 SYDVKM. V was pared by 6 bases and J by 9 bases, with 19 bases between. This CDR3 is built from 14 residues. The CDR3 is CASSPPTYSATQYF. The DNA of the CDR3 is TGTGCCAGCAGCCCCCCCACATATAGCGCCACGCAGTATTTT.

This clone was recorded a few times. The chain is built from TRBV30 and TRBJ1-5; TRBD1 matches 9 bases. The CDR3 is 18 residues long. CDR1 and CDR2 (germline): GTSNPN, SVGIG (reference sequence). V trimming: 2 bases; J trimming: 1 base; junction bases outside the gene matches: 12. CDR3 DNA: TGTGCCTGGAGTAAGATGACATCCGGGACAGGGAGCAATCAGCCCCAGCATTTT. This gives the protein CAWSKMTSGTGSNQPQHF.

This clone was detected a few times. The CDR3 here is CASRVSGGANTGELFF. DNA of the CDR3: TGCGCCAGCAGAGTTAGCGGGGGGGCGAACACCGGGGAGCTGTTTTTT. The rearrangement uses TRBV5-1 and TRBJ2-2; 11 positions match TRBD2. This CDR3 contains 16 residues. Germline loops: CDR1 SGHRS, CDR2 YFSETQ. Trimming cost V 5 bases and J 0 bases; bases outside gene matches: 3.

The V gene is TRBV6-6, the J gene TRBJ2-1; weak D call: TRBD1 (6 bases). CDR1 MNHNY and CDR2 SVGAGI come from the germline V gene (reference sequence). This CDR3 contains 15 residues. V lost 8 bases and J 2 bases, leaving 16 bases between the germline ends. CDR3 sequence (DNA): TGTGCCAGCGGTAAGACAGGCCAGACCTACAATGAGCAGTTCTTC. Its protein product is CASGKTGQTYNEQFF.

CDR3 sequence (DNA): TGTGCCAGTAGTCCCAGGGGACTGAACACTGAAGCTTTCTTT. Translation: CASSPRGLNTEAFF. The rearrangement uses TRBV19 and TRBJ1-1; a possible D gene is TRBD1 (6 bases). Trimming removed 5 bases from V and 0 bases from J, with 10 bases in between. The CDR3 covers 14 residues. Germline V gene sequence: CDR1 LNHDA, CDR2 SQIVND (reference sequence).

The chain has TRBV6-5 and TRBJ1-5; the D is unclear. Deletions cut 2 bases from V and 5 bases from J, with 10 bases between. Germline CDR1 and CDR2: MNHEY and SVGAGI. The CDR3 consists of 14 residues. CDR3 DNA sequence: TGTGCCAGCAGTTACACGAGGAGCCATCAGCCCCAGCATTTT. Protein: CASSYTRSHQPQHF.

The J gene is TRBJ1-1, the V gene TRBV5-1; TRBD1 agrees at 9 bases. The CDR3 extends over 16 amino acids. CDR1 is SGHRS, CDR2 YFSETQ, per germline. The trim removed 1 base at V and 4 bases at J, leaving 8 bases unmatched. The CDR3 is CASSLLGTGTSTEAFF. The CDR3 bases are TGCGCCAGCAGCTTGCTTGGGACAGGGACGAGCACTGAAGCTTTCTTT.

The chain has TRBV5-1 and TRBJ2-3; perhaps TRBD1 as D (6 bases). CDR1 is SGHRS and CDR2 is YFSETQ in the germline V gene. The V and J ends lost 1 base and 4 bases respectively, with 7 bases between them. The length of the CDR3 is 13 residues. Written as DNA, the CDR3 is TGCGCCAGCAGCTTGCAGGGGCCAGATACGCAGTATTTT. Protein sequence: CASSLQGPDTQYF.

V gene TRBV13 combines with J gene TRBJ2-2, with 10 nucleotides matching TRBD1. This CDR3 is 15 amino acids long. CDR1 is PRHDT, CDR2 FYEKMQ, per germline (reference sequence). Trimming cost V 8 bases and J 16 bases; bases outside gene matches: 19. CDR3 nucleotide sequence: TGTGCCAGCGCCGAAAAAGGGACAGGGGCCAACAAGGAGTTTTTT. Amino acids: CASAEKGTGANKEFF.

This chain connects TRBV9 to TRBJ1-1; no definite D call. The CDR3 runs to 14 residues. Germline values: CDR1 SGDLS, CDR2 YYNGEE. V was trimmed by 1 base and J by 1 base, leaving 8 bases between them. DNA of the CDR3: TGTGCCAGCAGCGTACCGGAACCGAACACTGAAGCTTTCTTT. This translates into CASSVPEPNTEAFF.